One sample yielded the 17 T cell receptor beta chains listed below, sequenced in a study of blood T cell repertoires in COVID-19. Produced via immunoSEQ multiplex PCR; TCRdb's table is partial and in-frame only. Among about 65,000 clones listed, approximately 78% were seen once. The sequenced sample was peripheral blood. The receptor source for this set is an elderly man with acute or convalescent COVID-19.

In DNA form, the CDR3 reads TGTGCCTGGAGTTCCGGGACTGCGGGAAATACGCAGTATTTT. Residues: CAWSSGTAGNTQYF. The V call is TRBV30, the J call TRBJ2-3, with TRBD2 as a possible D gene (6 bases). V shed 2 bases and J shed 7 bases, with 16 bases lying between them. Germline CDR1 reads GTSNPN; CDR2 reads SVGIG (reference sequence). The CDR3 runs 14 residues.

The rearrangement joins TRBV6-2 or TRBV6-3 to TRBJ1-5; 7 bases match TRBD1. The CDR3 totals 13 residues. The ends lost 6 bases at V and 7 bases at J; junction bases unmatched: 6. CDR1 MNHEY and CDR2 SVGEGT come from the germline V gene. Here the CDR3 DNA reads TGTGCCAGCAGCCTGGGACAGCTCCAGCCCCAGCATTTT. This codes for CASSLGQLQPQHF.

V usage is TRBV6-1 and J usage is TRBJ2-5; 9 positions agree with TRBD2. Trimming at V came to 3 bases and at J to 1 base, leaving 6 bases not matched to a gene. The germline CDR1 and CDR2 sequences are MNHNS and SASEGT. The CDR3 has 16 amino acids. The CDR3: CASSDGLSGGQETQYF. Here the CDR3 DNA reads TGTGCCAGCAGTGATGGCCTTAGCGGGGGCCAAGAGACCCAGTACTTC.

This chain joins TRBV29-1 and TRBJ2-3, with a possible D match to TRBD1 (6 bases). There are 14 residues in the CDR3. The V end was cut by 2 bases, the J end by 4 bases, with 13 bases between. The germline CDR1 and CDR2 sequences are SQVTM and ANQGSEA. This CDR3 is CSVETGLRADTQYF. Here the CDR3 DNA reads TGCAGCGTTGAAACAGGGCTACGGGCAGATACGCAGTATTTT.

This sequence joins TRBV7-9 and TRBJ2-7, with D uncertain. V lost 1 base, J lost 3 bases, and 4 bases lay in between. The CDR3 runs to 12 residues. CDR1 SEHNR and CDR2 FQNEAQ come from the germline V gene (reference sequence). The CDR3 region is CASSLDYYEQYF. Here the CDR3 DNA reads TGTGCCAGCAGCTTAGATTACTACGAGCAGTACTTC.

The chain carries TRBV7-6 and TRBJ1-4; maybe TRBD1 (6 bases). Germline V gene lookup returns CDR1 SGHVS and CDR2 FNYEAQ. V gave up 3 bases and J gave up 0 bases, with 14 bases separating them. CDR3 size: 17 residues. CDR3 DNA: TGTGCCAGCAGCTTGGGACCCCCAGGGGCAACTAATGAAAAACTGTTTTTT. The encoded protein is CASSLGPPGATNEKLFF.

The chain recombines TRBV5-5 with TRBJ2-5; D might be TRBD2 (7 bases). Trimming took 4 bases from V and 5 from J, leaving 15 bases between them. CDR1 and CDR2 (germline): SGHKS, YYEKEE (reference sequence). The CDR3 runs 14 residues. The DNA of the CDR3 is TGTGCCAGCAGCGCCCCAGGGGAGGGGGAGACCCAGTACTTC. Its translation is CASSAPGEGETQYF. Filled out from reference TRBV5-5 and TRBJ2-5, the complete variable domain reads DAGVTQSPTHLIKTRGQQVTLRCSPISGHKSVSWYQQVLGQGPQFIFQYYEKEERGRGNFPDRFSARQFPNYSSELNVNALLLGDSALYLCASSAPGEGETQYFGPGTRLLVL.

The table lists this clone with a few counts. The rearrangement joins TRBV19 to TRBJ1-1; 9 bases are shared with TRBD1. The V gene end was trimmed by 7 bases and the J gene end by 4 bases; junction bases not matched to a gene: 4. The CDR3 covers 13 residues. Per the germline V gene, CDR1 is LNHDA and CDR2 is SQIVND (reference sequence). The CDR3 coding sequence is TGTGCCAGTACCCGGGACAGGGTCACTGAAGCTTTCTTT. Its translation is CASTRDRVTEAFF. Looking up the rest from reference TRBV19 and TRBJ1-1 gives the full variable domain: DGGITQSPKYLFRKEGQNVTLSCEQNLNHDAMYWYRQDPGQGLRLIYYSQIVNDFQKGDIAEGYSVSREKKESFPLTVTSAQKNPTAFYLCASTRDRVTEAFFGQGTRLTVV.

This chain joins TRBV6-1 and TRBJ1-2; 9 bases line up with TRBD1. V trimming: 3 bases; J trimming: 7 bases; junction bases outside the gene matches: 3. The CDR3 is made up of 13 amino acids. Germline V lookup: CDR1 MNHNS, CDR2 SASEGT. As DNA, the CDR3 is TGTGCCAGCAGTGACGACAGGGGGTCTGGCTACACCTTC. It codes for CASSDDRGSGYTF.

V is TRBV18 and J is TRBJ1-6, with TRBD1 matching 10 bases. Losses at the gene ends were 3 bases for V and 10 bases for J; bases not matched to a gene: 3. In germline, CDR1 is KGHSH, CDR2 LQKENI. This CDR3 spans 14 amino acids. Here the CDR3 DNA reads TGTGCCAGCTCACCGACAGGGGGCGGATCACCCCTCCACTTT. It codes for CASSPTGGGSPLHF.

This clone appeared a few times. The CDR3 bases are TGCGCCAGCAGCCCCGGTCGGGGTATCTACGAGCAGTACTTC. This gives the protein CASSPGRGIYEQYF. The chain has TRBV5-1 and TRBJ2-7, with D perhaps TRBD2 (5 bases). The V gene's germline CDR1 is SGHRS and CDR2 YFSETQ. The CDR3 is made up of 14 amino acids. Trimming stripped 4 bases from V and 3 bases from J, with 14 bases between.

This chain joins TRBV5-4 and TRBJ2-5; D possibly corresponds to TRBD1 (6 bases). V lost 4 bases, J lost 0 bases, and 13 bases lay in between. Germline V gene lookup returns CDR1 SGHNT and CDR2 YYREEE (reference sequence). This CDR3 has 15 residues. The DNA for the CDR3 is TGTGCCAGCAGCGGGGGACACCAGTACCAAGAGACCCAGTACTTC. It translates to CASSGGHQYQETQYF. Full variable domain (outside the CDR3, taken from reference TRBV5-4 and TRBJ2-5): ETGVTQSPTHLIKTRGQQVTLRCSSQSGHNTVSWYQQALGQGPQFIFQYYREEENGRGNFPPRFSGLQFPNYSSELNVNALELDDSALYLCASSGGHQYQETQYFGPGTRLLVL.

The rearrangement links TRBV5-6 to TRBJ2-6; possibly TRBD1 for D (6 bases). Trimming shortened V by 0 bases and J by 3 bases, and 13 bases separated the two germline ends. CDR1 is SGHDT, CDR2 YYEEEE, per germline. The CDR3 loop spans 17 amino acids. The CDR3 region is CASSLAYRVSGANVLTF. The CDR3 coding sequence is TGTGCCAGCAGCTTGGCGTACAGGGTTAGTGGGGCCAACGTCCTGACTTTC.

As DNA, the CDR3 is TGTGCCAGCAGTTACCAAGGTCCTAGTGGGGAGACCCAGTACTTC. It is translated as CASSYQGPSGETQYF. V is TRBV6-5 and J is TRBJ2-5; D unclear. Per germline, CDR1 MNHEY and CDR2 SVGAGI. The CDR3 totals 15 residues. V lost 2 bases, J lost 5 bases, and 15 bases lay in between.

The rearrangement links TRBV6-2 or TRBV6-3 to TRBJ2-1, with 8 bases lining up with TRBD2. CDR1 is MNHEY, CDR2 SVGEGT, per germline. V shed 6 bases, J shed 10 bases, and the junction held 23 bases outside the gene matches. The CDR3 spans 18 residues. The DNA for the CDR3 is TGTGCCAGCAGCCCCATCAGGGATGAGCGGGGGCTCCGCGGGGAGCAGTTCTTC. Encoded protein: CASSPIRDERGLRGEQFF.

The genes are TRBV6-5 and TRBJ1-2; 9 bases fit TRBD1. Germline CDR1 and CDR2: MNHEY and SVGAGI. The V gene end was trimmed by 5 bases and the J gene end by 6 bases; junction bases not matched to a gene: 10. The CDR3 has 15 amino acids. The CDR3 protein is CASSPSGTGLDGYTF. The CDR3 DNA sequence: TGTGCCAGCAGTCCCTCCGGGACAGGGCTTGATGGCTACACCTTC.

The chain couples TRBV7-2 to TRBJ1-6, with 7 bases matching TRBD1. Trimming took 6 bases from V and 7 from J; bases not matched to a gene: 9. CDR3 size: 15 residues. Germline assignment: CDR1 SGHTA and CDR2 FQGNSA. For the CDR3, the DNA is TGTGCCAGCAGGGGCCAGGGACAGTTGAATTCACCCCTCCACTTT. It translates to CASRGQGQLNSPLHF.